This entry features one T cell receptor (beta chain) sequence. The CDR3 covers 15 residues. The germline V and J ends were trimmed by 0 bases and 0 bases, with 12 bases remaining between them. The germline V gene has CDR1 DFQATT and CDR2 SNEGSKA (reference sequence). This sample is part of a study of CD8 T cells in Susac syndrome. Reverse transcription used about 0.45 to 1 ug RNA and random hexamers. TCRdb re-analysed the immunoSEQ multiplex PCR reads in MiXCR, keeping a single row per CDR3 protein. The sample includes some 300,000 distinct CDR3 sequences, almost 85% of them seen just once. The specimen was CD8+ T cells from PBMCs. The chain uses TRBV20-1 and TRBJ2-7; D is possibly TRBD1 (6 bases). This clonotype originated in a human donor with multiple sclerosis. The CDR3 DNA sequence: TGCAGTGCTAGAGATTTACAGGGCAGCTCCTACGAGCAGTACTTC. Translation: CSARDLQGSSYEQYF.